The 2 T cell receptor beta chains given below trace back to one sample, sequenced in a study of cytomegalovirus exposure and HLA in healthy donors (dated by TCRdb to 2016 to 2017). Libraries came from the immunoSEQ multiplex PCR assay. The multiplex PCR relied on a mix of 60 forward primers for TCR Vbeta segments and 13 reverse primers for TCR Jbeta segments. The immuneACCESS repertoire file appears here via TCRdb, limited to in-frame rearrangements. These files lack a portion of the clones; in checked studies, under half of the deficit traces to unresolved V genes, and the cause of the others is not known. For this sample there are approximately 190,000 clones; roughly 70% appear just once. The ten largest clonotypes hold 1.5% to 2% of the sample. Sequences were obtained from PBMCs. The receptors come from a woman aged 25 to 39 in good health and CMV-seronegative.

The chain has TRBV2 and TRBJ2-7; TRBD1 matches at 7 bases. V shed 4 bases and J 2 bases; nucleotides not matched to a gene: 8. The germline CDR1 and CDR2 sequences are SNHLY and FYNNEI. CDR3 length equals 15 residues. CDR3 residues: CASSGRLGQPYEQYF. Written as DNA, the CDR3 is TGTGCCAGCAGTGGTCGCCTGGGACAGCCCTACGAGCAGTACTTC.

V usage is TRBV7-2 and J usage is TRBJ1-5; a weak D match, TRBD1 (6 bases). The CDR3 contains 15 residues. The V end lost 2 bases, the J end lost 5 bases, and 13 bases lay between the germline ends. Germline CDR1 reads SGHTA; CDR2 reads FQGNSA. In nucleotides, the CDR3 is TGTGCCAGCAGCTTATCAACAGGGATCGATCAGCCCCAGCATTTT. This sequence encodes CASSLSTGIDQPQHF.